This T cell receptor beta chain was found in a study of blood T cell repertoires in COVID-19. The data were produced by immunoSEQ multiplex PCR, yet TCRdb's version contains in-frame clones alone and is incomplete. Seen here are some 300,000 clones, roughly 90% observed once, and the top ten hold roughly a tenth. The sample consisted of PBMCs or T cells enriched from blood (not recorded which). The TCR was taken from a woman in her twenties or thirties who had recovered from COVID-19.

Here the CDR3 DNA reads TGTGCCAGCAGCTTACTCTTCGAGTGGGGACAGGCTAACACCGGGGAGCTGTTTTTT. This codes for CASSLLFEWGQANTGELFF. The chain joins TRBV7-9 to TRBJ2-2; 8 nucleotides match TRBD1. The germline V gene has CDR1 SEHNR and CDR2 FQNEAQ (reference sequence). J lost 2 bases, V lost 2 bases, and 13 bases had no gene match. The CDR3 has 19 residues.